The T cell receptor (beta chain) under discussion was sequenced for a study of beta chain features in type 1 diabetes. Study as a whole: Sorted cells examined across all samples numbered 100 million to 140 million. Overall study findings and caveats: Still unanswered here is whether HLA type influences TCRB rearrangement. Across patients, naive, central memory and Treg TCRB repertoires exhibited apparently greater similarity than was observed across healthy donors. For Type 1 diabetes patients, all four CD4+ subsets carried TCRB CDR3s that were moderately but significantly shorter.

Sorting of CD4+ naive, central memory, regulatory and stem cell-like memory cells was performed via CD45RO/CCR7/CD25/CD127/CD95/CD27. Investigators reverse transcribed all isolated RNA, so they sequenced expressed TCRB transcripts. Sequencing used immunoSEQ multiplex PCR; TCRdb keeps in-frame clones, though not all of them. The profile covers approximately 150,000 clones, with over 55% appearing a single time and 0.08% to 0.1% taken by the ten largest. For this clone: Its target is unknown.

The CDR3 is 15 amino acids. The J segment lost 2 bases and the V segment lost 5 bases, leaving 7 bases of the junction unmatched. Germline CDR1 and CDR2: SGHVS and FQNEAQ. The sequence derives from a young man with type 1 diabetes. This rearrangement joins TRBV7-8 to TRBJ2-3; 7 nucleotides match TRBD2. The sequenced material came from naive CD4+ T cells from blood. Here the CDR3 reads CASSLLRGSTDTQYF. The CDR3 DNA reads as TGTGCCAGCAGCCTCCTGCGGGGGTCCACAGATACGCAGTATTTT.